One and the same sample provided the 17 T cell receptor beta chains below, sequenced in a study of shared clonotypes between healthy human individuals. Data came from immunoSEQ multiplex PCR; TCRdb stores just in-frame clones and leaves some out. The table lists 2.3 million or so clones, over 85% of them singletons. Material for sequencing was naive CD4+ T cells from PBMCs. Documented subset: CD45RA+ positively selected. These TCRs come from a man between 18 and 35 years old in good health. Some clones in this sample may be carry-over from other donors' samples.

The CDR3 DNA reads TGTGCCAGCAGGCTGGTCGGGGGGTCCTACGAGCAGTACTTC. It specifies CASRLVGGSYEQYF. The chain joins TRBV27 to TRBJ2-7; 7 bases map to TRBD2. The ends lost 6 bases at V and 1 base at J; junction bases unmatched: 6. The CDR3 is 14 amino acids. CDR1 MNHEY and CDR2 SMNVEV come from the germline V gene (reference sequence).

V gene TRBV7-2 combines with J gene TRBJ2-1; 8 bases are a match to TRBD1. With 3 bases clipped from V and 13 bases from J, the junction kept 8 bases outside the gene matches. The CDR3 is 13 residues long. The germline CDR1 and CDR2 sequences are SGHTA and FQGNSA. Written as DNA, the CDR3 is TGTGCCAGCAGCTTGCAGGGGGACAGGAACCAGTTCTTC. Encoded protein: CASSLQGDRNQFF.

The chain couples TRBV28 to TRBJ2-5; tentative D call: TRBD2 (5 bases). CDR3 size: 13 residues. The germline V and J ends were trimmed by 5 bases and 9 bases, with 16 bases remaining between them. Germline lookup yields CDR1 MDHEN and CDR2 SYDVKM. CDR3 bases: TGTGCCAGCAGTGCGGGCCCCCAAAGGCCCCAGTACTTC. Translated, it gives CASSAGPQRPQYF.

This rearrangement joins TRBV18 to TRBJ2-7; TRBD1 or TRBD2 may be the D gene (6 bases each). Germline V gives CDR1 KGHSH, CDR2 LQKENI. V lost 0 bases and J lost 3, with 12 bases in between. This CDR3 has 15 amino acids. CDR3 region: CASSPPRGDNYEQYF. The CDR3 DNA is TGTGCCAGCTCACCACCGAGGGGGGATAACTACGAGCAGTACTTC.

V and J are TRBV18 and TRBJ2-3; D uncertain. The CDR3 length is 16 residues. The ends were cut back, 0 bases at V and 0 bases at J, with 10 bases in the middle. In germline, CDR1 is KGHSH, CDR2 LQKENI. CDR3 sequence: CASSPPGTSSTDTQYF. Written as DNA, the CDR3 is TGTGCCAGCTCACCACCGGGAACATCTAGCACAGATACGCAGTATTTT.

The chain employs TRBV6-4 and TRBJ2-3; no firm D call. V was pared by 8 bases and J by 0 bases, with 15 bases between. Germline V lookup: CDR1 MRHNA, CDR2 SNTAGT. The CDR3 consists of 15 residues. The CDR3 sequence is CASRPDRLSTDTQYF. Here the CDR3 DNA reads TGTGCCAGCCGACCGGACCGACTTAGCACAGATACGCAGTATTTT.

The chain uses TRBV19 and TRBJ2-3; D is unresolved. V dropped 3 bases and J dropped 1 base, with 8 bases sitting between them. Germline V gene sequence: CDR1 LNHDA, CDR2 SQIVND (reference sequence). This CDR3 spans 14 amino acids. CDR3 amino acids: CASSILLGTDTQYF. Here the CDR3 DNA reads TGTGCCAGTAGTATTCTCCTGGGCACAGATACGCAGTATTTT.

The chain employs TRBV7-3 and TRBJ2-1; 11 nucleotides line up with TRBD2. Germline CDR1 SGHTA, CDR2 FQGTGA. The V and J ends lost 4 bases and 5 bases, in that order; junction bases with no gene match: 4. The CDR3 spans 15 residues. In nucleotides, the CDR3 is TGTGCCAGCAGCTCACTAGCGGGAGCTGACAATGAGCAGTTCTTC. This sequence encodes CASSSLAGADNEQFF.

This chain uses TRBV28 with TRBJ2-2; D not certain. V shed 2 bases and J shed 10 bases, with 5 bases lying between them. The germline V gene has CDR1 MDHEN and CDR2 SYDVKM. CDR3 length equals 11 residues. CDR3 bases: TGTGCCAGCAGTTTACTGACGGAGCTGTTTTTT. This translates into CASSLLTELFF.

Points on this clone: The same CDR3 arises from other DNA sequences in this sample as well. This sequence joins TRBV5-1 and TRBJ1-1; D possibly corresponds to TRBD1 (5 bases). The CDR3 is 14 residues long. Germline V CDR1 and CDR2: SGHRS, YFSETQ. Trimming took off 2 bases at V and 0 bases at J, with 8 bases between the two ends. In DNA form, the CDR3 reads TGCGCCAGCAGCTTAGGGGACTTGAACACTGAAGCTTTCTTT. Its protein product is CASSLGDLNTEAFF.

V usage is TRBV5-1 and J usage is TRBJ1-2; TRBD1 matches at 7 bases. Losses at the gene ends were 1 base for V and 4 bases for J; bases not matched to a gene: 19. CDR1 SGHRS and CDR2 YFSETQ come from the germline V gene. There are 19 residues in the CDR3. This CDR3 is CASSLRGTGQDRGGYGYTF. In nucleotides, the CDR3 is TGCGCCAGCAGCTTGCGGGGGACCGGACAGGATCGGGGAGGCTATGGCTACACCTTC. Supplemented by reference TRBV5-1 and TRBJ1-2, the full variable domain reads KAGVTQTPRYLIKTRGQQVTLSCSPISGHRSVSWYQQTPGQGLQFLFEYFSETQRNKGNFPGRFSGRQFSNSRSEMNVSTLELGDSALYLCASSLRGTGQDRGGYGYTFGSGTRLTVV.

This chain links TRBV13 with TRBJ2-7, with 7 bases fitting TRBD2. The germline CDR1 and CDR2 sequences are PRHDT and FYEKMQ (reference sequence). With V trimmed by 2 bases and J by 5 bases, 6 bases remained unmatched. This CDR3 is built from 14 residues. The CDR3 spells CASSLRGVLDEQYF. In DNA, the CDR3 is TGTGCCAGCAGCTTACGGGGGGTTCTGGACGAGCAGTACTTC.

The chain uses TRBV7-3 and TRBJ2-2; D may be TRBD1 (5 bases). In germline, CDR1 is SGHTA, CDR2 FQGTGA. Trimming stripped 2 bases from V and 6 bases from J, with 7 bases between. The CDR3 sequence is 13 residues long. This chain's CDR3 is CASSLQGAGELFF. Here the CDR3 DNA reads TGTGCCAGCAGCTTACAGGGTGCCGGGGAGCTGTTTTTT.

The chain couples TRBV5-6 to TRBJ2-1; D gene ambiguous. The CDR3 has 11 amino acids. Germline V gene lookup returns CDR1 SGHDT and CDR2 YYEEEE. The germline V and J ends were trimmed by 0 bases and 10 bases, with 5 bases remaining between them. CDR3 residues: CASSLAVEQFF. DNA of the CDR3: TGTGCCAGCAGCTTGGCCGTAGAGCAGTTCTTC.

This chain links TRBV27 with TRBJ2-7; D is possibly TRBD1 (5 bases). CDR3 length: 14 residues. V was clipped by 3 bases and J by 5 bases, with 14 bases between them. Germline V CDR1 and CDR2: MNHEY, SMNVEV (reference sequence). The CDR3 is CASSFWGKPDEQYF. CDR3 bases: TGTGCCAGCAGTTTTTGGGGCAAACCCGACGAGCAGTACTTC.

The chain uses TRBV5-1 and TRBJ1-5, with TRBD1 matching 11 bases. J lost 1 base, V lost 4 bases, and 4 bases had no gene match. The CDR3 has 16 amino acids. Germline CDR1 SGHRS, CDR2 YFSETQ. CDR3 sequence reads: CASSPGQGESNQPQHF. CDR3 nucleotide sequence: TGCGCCAGCAGCCCGGGACAGGGGGAAAGCAATCAGCCCCAGCATTTT.

CDR3: CASSVLREAETQYF. CDR3 DNA sequence: TGTGCCAGCAGCGTATTGCGGGAGGCAGAGACCCAGTACTTC. The rearrangement uses TRBV9 and TRBJ2-5; the match to TRBD2 covers 8 bases. The CDR3 has 14 amino acids. Unmatched junction bases numbered 3, after V lost 1 base and J lost 4 bases. CDR1 and CDR2 (germline): SGDLS, YYNGEE.